This entry concerns a single TCR beta chain. Its specificity is unknown. The data are from a study of blood T cells in healthy people across ages. Overall study findings and caveats: Comparison with aged donors showed that long-lived donors had more naive CD4+ cells and higher diversity. Total diversity from one million sequenced T cells was likely underestimated.

Healthy Caucasian individuals from Russia aged roughly 6 to 95 were enrolled as donors. Then a second PCR, running about 6 to 12 cycles, was carried out with a sample-barcoded 5' primer and a J-beta primer mix. Each cDNA molecule, via a template-switch adaptor with 12 random nucleotides, was tagged. Each CDR3 protein gets one entry after TCRdb re-called the 5' RACE reads with MiXCR. The data hold over 300,000 distinct CDR3 sequences, with 45% to 60% observed a single time. The germline V gene has CDR1 SQVTM and CDR2 ANQGSEA. This CDR3 contains 14 residues. Trimming shortened V by 0 bases and J by 6 bases, and 12 bases separated the two germline ends.

Sequenced material: blood. The chain employs TRBV29-1 and TRBJ2-1; D possibly corresponds to TRBD2 (5 bases). The TCR sequence derives from a man aged 55 to 70 in good health. CDR3 DNA: TGCAGCGTTGAAGAGGACTGGGTTTCCAATGAGCAGTTCTTC. This codes for CSVEEDWVSNEQFF.